This T cell receptor (beta chain) emerged from a study of relationships among human T cell subsets. This clonotype occurred a few times. No antigen is known for it. This CDR3 contains 12 residues. The germline V and J ends were trimmed by 2 bases and 5 bases, with 6 bases remaining between them. Germline V lookup: CDR1 MNHEY, CDR2 SVGAGI. The T cell receptor alpha and beta CDR3 regions were amplified from mRNA by semiquantitative ARM-PCR. Tagged nested gene-specific primers were used first, then communal superprimers amplified exponentially. First-round products served as template after exonuclease removal of nested primers. TCRdb passed the multiplex PCR reads through MiXCR, listing each CDR3 protein once. Of several thousand distinct CDR3 sequences listed, roughly 54% are singletons. Anti-CD45RO beads selected memory T cells out of the CD45RA-negative fraction. Subset-specific monoclonal antibody beads were used to isolate T cell subsets.

Findings and caveats of the study: Across seven subsets, gene usage, CDR3 length and N-additions did not differ significantly. Bead-based sorting did not rule out CD4+CD8+ double-positive cells.

This sequence originates from a man aged 40-49 years in good health. Source material: memory T cells sorted from blood. The chain joins TRBV6-5 to TRBJ2-5; D gene ambiguous. The CDR3, as DNA: TGTGCCAGCAGTTACACACGGGAGACCCAGTACTTC. Translation gives CASSYTRETQYF.